A selection of T cell receptor beta chains follows, all from one sample in a study of T cells in Graves' hyperthyroidism and ophthalmopathy. TCRdb reanalysed the multiplex PCR reads using MiXCR and keeps one entry per CDR3 protein. The table records about 400,000 distinct CDR3 sequences, about 15% of them present only once. The sequencing sample was made of blood. The origin of the receptors is a young woman with Graves' hyperthyroidism. Both conserved end residues are part of each CDR3. Fields, in order: J gene, D gene, clone size, V gene, CDR3 DNA, CDR3 protein. A D gene is named only where the DNA matches it firmly. A clone size is listed for some rows: how often the clone was seen (once, few, many), or a class if it is expanded.

TRBJ2-3	TRBD2	many	TRBV3-1	TGTGCCAGCAGAAGGACTAGCGGGAGGCCCACAGATACGCAGTATTTT	CASRRTSGRPTDTQYF
TRBJ2-7	.	few	TRBV10-2	TGCGCCAGCAGTGAGGACTTCTCCTACGAGCAGTACTTC	CASSEDFSYEQYF
TRBJ2-2	.	.	TRBV7-2	TGTGCCAGCCTGGGGTTCGGGGGACCCGGGGAGCTGTTTTTT	CASLGFGGPGELFF
TRBJ1-1	.	.	TRBV12-3/TRBV12-4	TGTGCCAGCAGCCCAGGTTGGTCGACTGAAGCTTTCTTT	CASSPGWSTEAFF
TRBJ1-2	TRBD1	many	TRBV7-3	TGTGCCAGCAGCCCCGGGGACAGCGCAGGTGGCTACACCTTC	CASSPGDSAGGYTF
TRBJ2-2	.	few	TRBV15	TGTGCCACCAGCGGGATGACAGGTGCCCCCGGGGAGCTGTTTTTT	CATSGMTGAPGELFF
TRBJ2-1	.	many	TRBV6-1	TGTGCCAGCAGTTATGTGGGGCCGGGACTTTATGAGCAGTTCTTC	CASSYVGPGLYEQFF
TRBJ2-7	TRBD2	many	TRBV28	TGTGCCAGCAGTCCCCCCGGACTAGCGGCCTACGAGCAGTACTTC	CASSPPGLAAYEQYF
TRBJ2-1	.	many	TRBV7-2	TGTGCCAGCAGCTTAAGTCATCGACTGCCCAATGAGCAGTTCTTC	CASSLSHRLPNEQFF
TRBJ1-5	.	once	TRBV2	TGTGCCATCAGTGAGTCGACTCCGGGTGGCAATCAGCCCCAGCATTTT	CAISESTPGGNQPQHF
TRBJ2-3	.	many	TRBV6-1	TGTGCCAGCAGTGTGGGCCAACGGGATACGCAGTATTTT	CASSVGQRDTQYF
TRBJ1-3	.	few	TRBV6-2/TRBV6-3	TGTGCCAGCAGTTACACAAGGGGACCTTCATCGGTGAACACCATATATTTT	CASSYTRGPSSVNTIYF
TRBJ1-1	.	.	TRBV16	TGTGCCAGCAGCCAGTCAGGAGTAGAGGGCACTGAAGCTTTCTTT	CASSQSGVEGTEAFF
TRBJ2-3	.	once	TRBV10-1	TGCGCCAGCAGTGAACCCGGTGGTACCACAGATACGCAGTATTTT	CASSEPGGTTDTQYF
TRBJ1-2	TRBD1	.	TRBV4-1	TGCGCCGGCAGCCAGGGACAGGGACTCTATGGCTACACCTTC	CAGSQGQGLYGYTF
TRBJ1-4	.	.	TRBV3-1	TGTGCCAGCACCGGGACCCGCGAAAAACTGTTTTTT	CASTGTREKLFF
TRBJ2-1	TRBD1	many	TRBV24-1	TGTGCCACCAGTGATTTATCACCAGGACAGGGTTGGAATGAGCAGTTCTTC	CATSDLSPGQGWNEQFF
TRBJ2-3	.	many	TRBV5-1	TGCGCCAGCAGCCTAGATACAGATACGCAGTATTTT	CASSLDTDTQYF
TRBJ2-7	TRBD1	many	TRBV20-1	TGCAGTGCTAGAGTCCTAAGAAGGGGACAGGGGGCCTCCTACGAGCAGTACTTC	CSARVLRRGQGASYEQYF
TRBJ2-2	.	few	TRBV28	TGTGCCAGCAGCTGGGTCGGGGGAGACTCCGGGGAGCTGTTTTTT	CASSWVGGDSGELFF
TRBJ2-7	TRBD1	many	TRBV24-1	TGTGCCACCAGCCCGGGACAGGGGGCGTACGAGCAGTACTTC	CATSPGQGAYEQYF
TRBJ1-2	.	.	TRBV19	TGTGCCAGTAGAGCGGGGGTCGGCGGCTACACCTTC	CASRAGVGGYTF
TRBJ2-3	TRBD2	few	TRBV30	TGTGCCTGGACCACCAAACGACTAGCGGGGAGCACAGATACGCAGTATTTT	CAWTTKRLAGSTDTQYF
TRBJ2-1	TRBD2	.	TRBV10-3	TGTGCCATCAGTGAGTCGATTAGCGGGAACTACAATGAGCAGTTCTTC	CAISESISGNYNEQFF
TRBJ2-7	.	many	TRBV5-5	TGTGCCAGCAGCTTGGTACGGGGGCGCGTAGACGAGCAGTACTTC	CASSLVRGRVDEQYF
TRBJ1-4	.	few	TRBV19	TGTGCCAGTAAATCCCCGACTCAAGATGAAAAACTGTTTTTT	CASKSPTQDEKLFF
TRBJ1-2	TRBD1	many	TRBV29-1	TGCAGCGTTACAGGGGGCGGAAACTATGGCTACACCTTC	CSVTGGGNYGYTF
TRBJ1-1	.	few	TRBV27	TGTGCCAGCAGGAGTTACCGTGGTGAAGCTTTCTTT	CASRSYRGEAFF
TRBJ2-1	.	.	TRBV7-2	TGTGCCAGCAGCTTGCAGCGGGCGAGCTCCTACAATGAGCAGTTCTTC	CASSLQRASSYNEQFF
TRBJ2-2	.	many	TRBV11-2	TGTGCCAGCAGCTTCCTAGGCACCGGGGAGCTGTTTTTT	CASSFLGTGELFF
TRBJ2-7	TRBD2	many	TRBV6-1	TGTGCCAGCAGTTTCAAGGGACTAGCGATCTACGAGCAGTACTTC	CASSFKGLAIYEQYF
TRBJ2-7	.	.	TRBV28	TGTGCCAGCAGTTTCTCGATCTACGAGCAGTACTTC	CASSFSIYEQYF